The next 21 T cell receptor beta chains were all read from a single sample in a study of blood T cell repertoires in COVID-19. Some clones are missing from TCRdb's copy, which holds only in-frame ones; the method was immunoSEQ multiplex PCR. The sample lists about 250,000 clones, roughly four fifths occurring once. Sequenced: peripheral blood. All receptors derive from a woman in her 70s with acute or convalescent COVID-19.

CDR3 DNA: TGTGCCAGCAGCTCCGCCTTACAGGGTTTTACGCAGTATTTT. It codes for CASSSALQGFTQYF. This chain links TRBV5-8 with TRBJ2-3, with D perhaps matching TRBD1 (6 bases). Germline-derived CDR1 and CDR2 are SGHTS and YDEGEE. The CDR3 is 14 amino acids. The V and J ends lost 3 bases and 8 bases respectively, with 16 bases between them. Full variable domain (remainder filled in from reference TRBV5-8 and TRBJ2-3): EAGVTQSPTHLIKTRGQQATLRCSPISGHTSVYWYQQALGLGLQFLLWYDEGEERNRGNFPPRFSGRQFPNYSSELNVNALELEDSALYLCASSSALQGFTQYFGPGTRLTVL.

The rearrangement links TRBV27 to TRBJ1-6; unclear D gene. The CDR3 contains 14 residues. The germline V and J ends were trimmed by 0 bases and 6 bases, with 6 bases remaining between them. In germline, CDR1 is MNHEY, CDR2 SMNVEV (reference sequence). This CDR3 reads CASSLSLPNSPLHF. The DNA for the CDR3 is TGTGCCAGCAGTTTATCGCTACCTAATTCACCCCTCCACTTT.

The genes are TRBV7-2 and TRBJ1-2, with 10 bases lining up with TRBD1. Germline V gene data show CDR1 as SGHTA and CDR2 as FQGNSA. With 1 base clipped from V and 4 bases from J, the junction kept 6 bases outside the gene matches. CDR3 size: 16 residues. The CDR3 protein is CASSLGDRGVIYGYTF. The DNA for the CDR3 is TGTGCCAGCAGCTTAGGGGACAGGGGAGTAATCTATGGCTACACCTTC. Variable domain in full (rest from reference TRBV7-2 and TRBJ1-2): GAGVSQSPSNKVTEKGKDVELRCDPISGHTALYWYRQSLGQGLEFLIYFQGNSAPDKSGLPSDRFSAERTGGSVSTLTIQRTQQEDSAVYLCASSLGDRGVIYGYTFGSGTRLTVV.

This rearrangement joins TRBV7-9 to TRBJ2-7; maybe TRBD1 (6 bases). The CDR3 covers 13 residues. With 6 bases removed from V and 6 bases from J, the gap between germline ends came to 15 bases. The germline CDR1 and CDR2 sequences are SEHNR and FQNEAQ (reference sequence). The CDR3 spells CASSSIIQGEQYF. The CDR3 DNA follows: TGTGCCAGCAGTTCAATTATACAGGGCGAGCAGTACTTC.

The gene calls are TRBV25-1 and TRBJ2-3, with 7 bases lining up with TRBD2. Unmatched junction bases numbered 9, after V lost 4 bases and J lost 5 bases. Germline CDR1 is MGHDK and CDR2 is SYGVNS. This CDR3 contains 15 residues. The CDR3 protein is CASSGPGTGGDTQYF. The CDR3 DNA reads as TGTGCCAGCAGTGGACCTGGGACGGGAGGAGATACGCAGTATTTT.

J is TRBJ1-2 and V is TRBV27, with 10 nucleotides matching TRBD1. This CDR3 comprises 15 residues. Germline V CDR1 and CDR2: MNHEY, SMNVEV (reference sequence). The V gene end was trimmed by 6 bases and the J gene end by 8 bases; junction bases not matched to a gene: 12. CDR3 in amino acids: CASSSIGTGERGYTF. CDR3 in DNA: TGTGCCAGCAGCTCAATCGGGACAGGGGAACGAGGCTACACCTTC.

V usage is TRBV4-1 and J usage is TRBJ1-1; no clear D. Per germline, CDR1 MGHRA and CDR2 YSYEKL. The CDR3 spans 13 residues. Trimming took 5 bases from V and 1 from J, leaving 8 bases between them. This CDR3 reads CASSWAENTEAFF. CDR3 sequence (DNA): TGCGCCAGCAGCTGGGCAGAGAACACTGAAGCTTTCTTT.

This chain connects TRBV10-3 to TRBJ1-6; D is possibly TRBD1 (5 bases). Trimming removed 4 bases at V and 7 bases at J, with 14 bases between. The CDR3 runs to 15 residues. CDR1 is ENHRY, CDR2 SYGVKD, per germline. CDR3 loop: CAISAGLGGNSPLHF. The CDR3 nucleotides read TGTGCCATCAGTGCGGGGCTCGGGGGGAATTCACCCCTCCACTTT.

This clone appeared once. The chain joins TRBV2 to TRBJ1-2; 9 nucleotides line up with TRBD1. CDR1 and CDR2 (germline): SNHLY, FYNNEI. Losses at the gene ends were 6 bases for V and 4 bases for J; bases not matched to a gene: 3. CDR3 length: 13 amino acids. CDR3: CASRDRGFYGYTF. Written as DNA, the CDR3 is TGTGCCAGCAGGGACAGGGGCTTCTATGGCTACACCTTC.

This clone is a singleton in its sample. This rearrangement joins TRBV2 to TRBJ2-5, with D possibly being TRBD2 (6 bases). CDR1 and CDR2 (germline): SNHLY, FYNNEI. The length of the CDR3 is 15 residues. V lost 1 base and J lost 2, with 11 bases in between. The CDR3: CASSEERAKQETQYF. In DNA form, the CDR3 reads TGTGCCAGCAGTGAAGAGCGGGCTAAACAAGAGACCCAGTACTTC.

The chain carries TRBV19 and TRBJ2-7, with D perhaps matching TRBD2 (5 bases). The CDR3 contains 14 residues. CDR1 is LNHDA and CDR2 is SQIVND in the germline V gene (reference sequence). Trimming cost V 3 bases and J 1 base, with 10 bases left between them. The CDR3 here is CASSMRAESYEQYF. CDR3 bases: TGTGCCAGTAGTATGAGGGCGGAATCCTACGAGCAGTACTTC.

The chain is built from TRBV7-2 and TRBJ1-6, with a tentative D call TRBD1 (5 bases). V was cut by 2 bases and J by 8 bases, with 13 bases left in between. The germline CDR1 and CDR2 sequences are SGHTA and FQGNSA. This CDR3 contains 15 residues. CDR3 coding DNA: TGTGCCAGCAGCTTACGCAGGGAGGAAGATTCACCCCTCCACTTT. Protein sequence: CASSLRREEDSPLHF.

The chain carries TRBV7-2 and TRBJ1-6, with D unresolved. The CDR3 is 14 residues long. Germline V lookup: CDR1 SGHTA, CDR2 FQGNSA. The V gene lost 5 bases and the J gene lost 1 base, with 6 bases spanning the gap. The CDR3 spells CASSGRSYNSPLHF. Here the CDR3 DNA reads TGTGCCAGCAGCGGGAGGTCCTATAATTCACCCCTCCACTTT.

V and J are TRBV4-2 and TRBJ1-2; TRBD1 agrees at 7 bases. With 0 bases clipped from V and 7 bases from J, the junction kept 8 bases outside the gene matches. CDR1 is LGHNA, CDR2 YNFKEQ, per germline. This CDR3 has 15 residues. The CDR3 region has the DNA TGTGCCAGCAGCCAAGATAGAACAGGGGTAGTTGGCTACACCTTC. This sequence encodes CASSQDRTGVVGYTF.

The chain employs TRBV4-3 and TRBJ1-3; D is perhaps TRBD1 (5 bases). There are 15 residues in the CDR3. The V and J ends lost 3 bases and 0 bases respectively, with 9 bases between them. Germline-derived CDR1 and CDR2 are LGHNA and YSLEER. The CDR3 reads CASSQVDNSGNTIYF. CDR3 in DNA: TGCGCCAGCAGCCAGGTGGACAACTCTGGAAACACCATATATTTT.

The chain is built from TRBV5-4 and TRBJ2-5, with D possibly TRBD2 on 5 matching bases. V lost 0 bases and J 13 bases, leaving 13 bases between the germline ends. This CDR3 contains 12 residues. Germline V gene sequence: CDR1 SGHNT, CDR2 YYREEE (reference sequence). The CDR3 DNA reads as TGTGCCAGCAGCTTGGCTCCCGGGAAAGGGTACTTC. This sequence encodes CASSLAPGKGYF.

This clone was seen more than once but under ten times. V gene TRBV4-2 combines with J gene TRBJ1-1, with D tentatively TRBD1 (5 bases). The V end lost 4 bases, the J end lost 0 bases, and 9 bases lay between the germline ends. The CDR3 totals 14 residues. Germline-derived CDR1 and CDR2 are LGHNA and YNFKEQ. The CDR3 DNA is TGTGCCAGCAGCCGACAGAGAATGAACACTGAAGCTTTCTTT. It is translated as CASSRQRMNTEAFF.

The J gene is TRBJ2-1, the V gene TRBV7-2, with 12 bases fitting TRBD1. V lost 5 bases to trimming and J lost 4 bases; unmatched junction nucleotides: 3. This CDR3 region has 15 residues. CDR1 is SGHTA, CDR2 FQGNSA, per germline. In nucleotides, the CDR3 is TGTGCCAGCAGCCGGGACAGGGGGCTATACAATGAGCAGTTCTTC. The encoded protein is CASSRDRGLYNEQFF. The full variable domain, rest sourced from reference TRBV7-2 and TRBJ2-1, is GAGVSQSPSNKVTEKGKDVELRCDPISGHTALYWYRQSLGQGLEFLIYFQGNSAPDKSGLPSDRFSAERTGGSVSTLTIQRTQQEDSAVYLCASSRDRGLYNEQFFGPGTRLTVL.

The chain combines TRBV5-1 with TRBJ1-1; 8 nucleotides line up with TRBD1. CDR3 length: 15 amino acids. V shed 1 base, J shed 0 bases, and the junction held 2 bases outside the gene matches. From germline, CDR1 is SGHRS and CDR2 YFSETQ. CDR3 DNA sequence: TGCGCCAGCAGCTTGTACAGGGGGATGAACACTGAAGCTTTCTTT. This codes for CASSLYRGMNTEAFF.

In its sample, this clone was seen a few times. The chain couples TRBV28 to TRBJ1-4; D is ambiguous. Looked up from germline, CDR1 is MDHEN and CDR2 is SYDVKM. V lost 4 bases and J lost 8, with 14 bases in between. There are 14 residues in the CDR3. The CDR3 here is CASSYGSAAEKLFF. The DNA of the CDR3 is TGTGCCAGCAGTTACGGGTCTGCTGCGGAAAAACTGTTTTTT.

The gene calls are TRBV7-9 and TRBJ2-1, with D hard to call. CDR1 and CDR2 (germline): SEHNR, FQNEAQ (reference sequence). The CDR3 loop spans 14 amino acids. V was cut by 1 base and J by 4 bases, with 8 bases left in between. The CDR3 DNA sequence: TGTGCCAGCAGCTTAGTGTCAGTTTACAATGAGCAGTTCTTC. Its protein product is CASSLVSVYNEQFF. The variable domain in full, with the rest retrieved from reference TRBV7-9 and TRBJ2-1, is DTGVSQNPRHKITKRGQNVTFRCDPISEHNRLYWYRQTLGQGPEFLTYFQNEAQLEKSRLLSDRFSAERPKGSFSTLEIQRTEQGDSAMYLCASSLVSVYNEQFFGPGTRLTVL.